Following are 15 T cell receptor beta chains from one sample sequenced in a study of shared clonotypes between healthy human individuals (dated by TCRdb to 2018 to 2020). The library relied on the immunoSEQ multiplex PCR assay. TCRdb's version of the immuneACCESS table is confined to in-frame rearrangements and falls short of the full clone set. An unresolved V gene accounts for under half of the shortfall where checked; the remainder is of unknown origin. In this sample the table shows 2,500,000 or so clones, over 85% of which occur a single time. The ten largest clonotypes hold approximately 0.36% of the sample. Sequenced input: naive CD4+ T cells from PBMCs. The intended sense of this specimen's cell subset or site label: CD45RA+ positively selected. These receptors were taken from a young man in good health. Some clones in this sample may be carry-over from other donors' samples.

J is TRBJ1-2 and V is TRBV6-1; 8 bases match TRBD1. Germline CDR1 is MNHNS and CDR2 is SASEGT. With 1 base clipped from V and 3 bases from J, the junction kept 4 bases outside the gene matches. The CDR3 spans 15 residues. CDR3 nucleotide sequence: TGTGCCAGCAGTGAAGTAACAGGGGGGTACTATGGCTACACCTTC. Amino acid sequence: CASSEVTGGYYGYTF.

The CDR3 spells CASRGNVLTF. The DNA of the CDR3 is TGTGCTAGTCGGGGCAACGTCCTGACTTTC. This chain links TRBV12-5 with TRBJ2-6, with D perhaps TRBD2 (5 bases). The CDR3 is 10 amino acids. From germline, CDR1 is LGHNT and CDR2 FRNRAP. V gave up 8 bases and J gave up 9 bases, with 5 bases separating them.

The gene calls are TRBV4-2 and TRBJ2-1, with D possibly being TRBD1 (6 bases). V gave up 0 bases and J gave up 3 bases, with 9 bases separating them. The CDR3 runs 15 residues. CDR1 and CDR2 from the germline V gene are LGHNA and YNFKEQ. The CDR3 loop reads CASSQEKGHYNEQFF. In DNA, the CDR3 is TGTGCCAGCAGCCAAGAGAAGGGACACTACAATGAGCAGTTCTTC.

The chain joins TRBV5-4 to TRBJ2-5; a possible D gene is TRBD1 (6 bases). Trimming stripped 0 bases from V and 1 base from J, with 10 bases between. The CDR3 is 15 residues long. The germline V gene has CDR1 SGHNT and CDR2 YYREEE (reference sequence). The CDR3 DNA reads as TGTGCCAGCAGCTTGGTGGACAGACTCCAAGAGACCCAGTACTTC. Amino acid sequence: CASSLVDRLQETQYF.

A word on this clone: In the same sample, other DNA sequences code for this CDR3. The chain recombines TRBV10-2 with TRBJ2-5; the D gene is possibly TRBD2 (5 bases). V lost 4 bases to trimming and J lost 5 bases, with 5 bases between them. The CDR3 sequence is 11 residues long. CDR1 and CDR2 from the germline V gene are WSHSY and SAAADI. The CDR3 reads CASSGRETQYF. The CDR3 nucleotides read TGCGCCAGCAGTGGGAGGGAGACCCAGTACTTC.

The gene calls are TRBV9 and TRBJ1-1; maybe TRBD1 (5 bases). Germline loops: CDR1 SGDLS, CDR2 YYNGEE. V was shortened by 0 bases and J by 4 bases, with 13 bases between the two germline ends. This CDR3 is 15 amino acids long. The CDR3 region has the DNA TGTGCCAGCAGCGTAGTGTCGGGGGGGATCACTGAAGCTTTCTTT. It translates to CASSVVSGGITEAFF.

The rearrangement joins TRBV9 to TRBJ1-4; tentatively, D is TRBD1 (6 bases). V was trimmed by 3 bases and J by 3 bases, leaving 21 bases between them. The CDR3 is 18 residues long. Germline V gene data show CDR1 as SGDLS and CDR2 as YYNGEE. The CDR3 region has the DNA TGTGCCAGCAGCGGGGGGGCACAGGACCCTGCGGCTAATGAAAAACTGTTTTTT. This encodes CASSGGAQDPAANEKLFF.

Only one count was recorded for this clone. In nucleotides, the CDR3 is TGTGCCAGCAGCCCCTTACCTGGACGGGGCTATGGGGACTACACCTTC. Amino acids: CASSPLPGRGYGDYTF. The rearrangement uses TRBV21-1 and TRBJ1-2. TRBV21-1 is given as a pseudogene. The CDR3 is 16 residues long.

Note on this clone: One end of the junction does not line up with germline, which may come from a read error. This sequence joins TRBV28 and TRBJ2-7; D might be TRBD1 (5 bases). The CDR3 consists of 12 residues. Germline V gene data show CDR1 as MDHEN and CDR2 as SYDVKM. CDR3 loop: CASSSWQGHPLF. CDR3 nucleotide sequence: TGTGCCAGCAGTTCATGGCAGGGCCACCCTCTCTTC.

V usage is TRBV30 and J usage is TRBJ1-3; D call uncertain. This CDR3 spans 11 amino acids. Germline CDR1 reads GTSNPN; CDR2 reads SVGIG (reference sequence). V was clipped by 3 bases and J by 3 bases, with 3 bases between them. This CDR3 is CAWRGGNTIYF. The CDR3 DNA is TGTGCCTGGAGGGGTGGAAACACCATATATTTT.

This chain connects TRBV10-3 to TRBJ2-2, with TRBD2 matching 9 bases. Trimming at V came to 3 bases and at J to 5 bases, leaving 7 bases not matched to a gene. The CDR3 is made up of 16 amino acids. Looked up from germline, CDR1 is ENHRY and CDR2 is SYGVKD. CDR3 residues: CAISEVSGSGTGELFF. In nucleotides, the CDR3 is TGTGCCATCAGTGAAGTTAGCGGGAGCGGTACCGGGGAGCTGTTTTTT.

A remark on this clone: Additional DNA sequences in this sample encode the identical CDR3. The chain carries TRBV5-1 and TRBJ2-2, with D possibly matching TRBD2 (5 bases). Germline CDR1 reads SGHRS; CDR2 reads YFSETQ. This CDR3 region has 14 residues. Trimming took off 0 bases at V and 5 bases at J, with 8 bases between the two ends. The CDR3 protein is CASSLDPGTGELFF. The CDR3 bases are TGCGCCAGCAGCTTGGATCCGGGGACCGGGGAGCTGTTTTTT.

The genes are TRBV5-1 and TRBJ1-1; 11 bases agree with TRBD1. J was trimmed by 5 bases and V by 7 bases; bases with no gene match: 7. The germline gives CDR1 SGHRS, CDR2 YFSETQ. This CDR3 is built from 14 residues. The CDR3 region is CASQIGTGGTEAFF. For the CDR3, the DNA is TGCGCCAGCCAAATCGGGACAGGGGGGACTGAAGCTTTCTTT.

The genes are TRBV28 and TRBJ2-7, with 9 bases aligning to TRBD2. The length of the CDR3 is 15 residues. Unmatched junction bases numbered 11, after V lost 6 bases and J lost 5 bases. The germline V gene encodes CDR1 MDHEN and CDR2 SYDVKM. The CDR3 DNA follows: TGTGCCAGCAGCCCCGGGGGAGCGGGGGGTCACGAGCAGTACTTC. Encoded protein: CASSPGGAGGHEQYF.

The chain joins TRBV19 to TRBJ2-7; 7 nucleotides align to TRBD2. CDR1 and CDR2 (germline): LNHDA, SQIVND (reference sequence). The CDR3 loop spans 15 amino acids. V lost 3 bases to trimming and J lost 7 bases; unmatched junction nucleotides: 12. The CDR3 DNA sequence: TGTGCCAGTAGTATCTCTTTGAAGGGAGGGGATGAGCAGTACTTC. Translated, it gives CASSISLKGGDEQYF.